The text below deals with one T cell receptor (beta chain). Its antigen is still unknown. No base quality values were provided; no much bigger clone lies one nucleotide off. The data stem from a study of tissue T cells after allogeneic stem cell transplantation (dated by TCRdb to between 2021 and 2024). The study in broad terms: When multiple samples of a tissue existed, pathologist review of H&E sections prioritized samples with histologically apparent lymphocytes for sequencing. Using research autopsies of patients with and without GVHD, plus mouse models of GVHD, the study profiled TCR beta repertoires across many tissues. The human arm was conducted as a prospective observational study, and neither blinding nor randomization was performed.

Study-wide conclusions, independent of this receptor: The study did not determine which tissue TCRs were alloreactive or antigen-specific, and some clones might have been persisting host cells. Only a few T cell clones appeared in more than one patient, yet motif-based clustering showed tissue-specific repertoire signatures that were shared between patients. Within patients, how anatomically similar tissues were was a major factor shaping TCR repertoire composition, regardless of disease or transplant status. In both patients and mice, T cells from blood and spleen picked up only a limited part of the TCR repertoire that was detected in tissues. Blood samples were not available from the non-GVHD comparator patients. The patient cohort was small and clinically heterogeneous, and sampling depth was acknowledged as a limitation.

From its cysteine to its phenylalanine, the CDR3 spans 14 amino acids. Of the read, only the CDR3 DNA is kept; its 42 bases are in frame from base 1. Trimmed from V: 2 bases; trimmed from J: 10 bases; junction bases lacking a gene match: 8. CDR1 ENHRY and CDR2 SYGVKD are derived from the germline V gene. This specimen's time point label, per the study, means: human tissue collected at research (rapid) autopsy. Three non-HCT comparator patients with other cancers, having at least five GI tract samples and no known GI disease at death, were selected retrospectively. Autopsy tissues included GI sites from esophagus to rectum, liver, skin and lymphoid organs including spleen, after a median post-mortem interval of approximately nine hours. Each autopsy specimen was cut in two, with one portion flash-frozen in liquid nitrogen and the remainder formalin-fixed, and the outer muscle layers of GI specimens were removed. To extract genomic DNA from frozen tissues, either the Mag-Bind Blood & Tissue DNA HDQ 96 Kit on a Chemagic 360 or the DNeasy Blood & Tissue Kit was used. Extracted DNA was further purified with the Genomic DNA Clean & Concentrator-25 kit because of concern about red blood cell contamination.

The library was generated by the immunoSEQ multiplex PCR assay. TCRbeta CDR3 sequencing was performed at survey depth by Adaptive Biotechnologies, and CDR3 sequences, V/J genes, productive frequency and template counts were reported. TCR beta CDR3 regions were amplified from genomic DNA instead of RNA. Processing in the source paper ran as follows. Pairwise repertoire overlap between tissues was quantified with Jensen-Shannon divergence, where 1 means complete divergence and 0 identical. Based on pairwise JSD values, tissues were grouped by single-linkage agglomerative hierarchical clustering, and the results were shown as dendrograms. All patient samples were analyzed with GLIPH2 using simulation_depth 1000, kmer_min_depth 3 and cdr3_length_cutoff 8, and only groups containing more than two unique CDR3s were kept. A standardized tissue-overlap score was generated by extrapolating Jaccard GLIPH-group overlap across patients to a standard repertoire size of 1000 clones. To look at how diversity was associated with clinical or experimental variables, linear mixed-effect models were used, with tissue treated as a fixed effect and individual treated as a random effect. The table was pulled from immuneACCESS by TCRdb, which kept in-frame rearrangements only. Such tables lose some clones; where checked, under half of the loss comes from unresolved V genes, and the rest has no known cause. That table supplies the V and J calls and clone size; D and trimming were determined from the DNA. This sample gives a few thousand clones in total; about 60% of them show up just once. Roughly a sixth of the sample goes to the ten largest clones.

The origin of this receptor is a female donor of 60 years or more with lung cancer. The chain couples TRBV10-3 to TRBJ2-1, with 7 bases matching TRBD2. Sample: tissue from the esophagus, taken at autopsy. The encoded CDR3 is CAISEPRLATEQFF. The bases read TGTGCCATCAGTGAGCCCCGACTAGCCACGGAGCAGTTCTTC.